Described below is a single T cell receptor beta chain sequence and its context. Its antigen is currently unknown. The entry originates in a study of beta chain features in type 1 diabetes. General study results and limits: Moderately but significantly shorter TCRB CDR3s were found in Type 1 diabetes patients in all four CD4+ subsets.

Expressed TCRB transcripts were sequenced, since all the RNA that had been isolated was reverse transcribed. The assay was immunoSEQ multiplex PCR, and TCRdb's table has in-frame clones only and misses some. This sample has about 240,000 clones, with approximately 14% found just once. V dropped 0 bases and J dropped 4 bases, with 10 bases sitting between them. Germline V gene data show CDR1 as SGDLS and CDR2 as YYNGEE. CDR3 length: 14 amino acids. The chain has TRBV9 and TRBJ1-2; D gene uncertain. This sequence was found in a man aged 30 to 45 with type 1 diabetes. The sequenced material came from naive CD4+ T cells from blood. The CDR3 here is CASSVESESYGYTF. CDR3 DNA sequence: TGTGCCAGCAGCGTAGAGTCAGAATCCTATGGCTACACCTTC.